The 28 T cell receptor beta chains presented below share a single source sample, sequenced in a study of cytomegalovirus exposure and HLA in healthy donors. Assay: immunoSEQ multiplex PCR; the TCRdb copy retains only in-frame clones and omits some. This table has more than 120,000 clones, about 87% appearing once. Sequenced sample: PBMCs. The receptor source for this set is a man aged 18 to 30 in good health and CMV-seropositive.

The chain couples TRBV5-1 to TRBJ2-5, with D tentatively TRBD1 (6 bases). V was pared by 4 bases and J by 4 bases, with 14 bases between. CDR1 SGHRS and CDR2 YFSETQ come from the germline V gene. The CDR3 length is 14 residues. CDR3 nucleotide sequence: TGCGCCAGCAGCGCAACAGGGCCCGGAGAGACCCAGTACTTC. It is translated as CASSATGPGETQYF.

A single count supports this clone. This chain connects TRBV19 to TRBJ2-1; 7 bases are shared with TRBD2. Per the germline V gene, CDR1 is LNHDA and CDR2 is SQIVND (reference sequence). V was clipped by 9 bases and J by 9 bases; unmatched bases: 8. The CDR3 consists of 12 residues. In DNA form, the CDR3 reads TGTGCCAGCTCGCGGGAGAGAGGTGAGCAGTTCTTC. As protein: CASSRERGEQFF. The whole variable domain, filled in from reference TRBV19 and TRBJ2-1, reads DGGITQSPKYLFRKEGQNVTLSCEQNLNHDAMYWYRQDPGQGLRLIYYSQIVNDFQKGDIAEGYSVSREKKESFPLTVTSAQKNPTAFYLCASSRERGEQFFGPGTRLTVL.

The rearrangement joins TRBV7-8 to TRBJ1-2; D gene unclear. Looked up from germline, CDR1 is SGHVS and CDR2 is FQNEAQ. CDR3 size: 14 residues. Trimming stripped 5 bases from V and 4 bases from J, with 14 bases between. This CDR3 is CASSPEGQSYGYTF. CDR3 bases: TGTGCCAGCAGCCCCGAGGGTCAGTCCTATGGCTACACCTTC.

The CDR3 reads CASSEASGIETQYF. CDR3 nucleotides: TGCGCCAGCAGTGAGGCTAGCGGGATTGAGACCCAGTACTTC. The chain recombines TRBV10-1 with TRBJ2-5; 9 bases agree with TRBD2. The germline V gene encodes CDR1 WNHNN and CDR2 SYGVQD (reference sequence). This CDR3 region has 14 residues. V lost 2 bases to trimming and J lost 5 bases; unmatched junction nucleotides: 3.

The chain combines TRBV6-4 with TRBJ2-3; perhaps TRBD2 as D (6 bases). CDR1 is MRHNA and CDR2 is SNTAGT in the germline V gene. The CDR3 totals 15 residues. V lost 4 bases and J lost 3, with 14 bases in between. As DNA, the CDR3 is TGTGCCAGCAGTGCAGCGGGTGGAAGTACAGATACGCAGTATTTT. Amino acid sequence: CASSAAGGSTDTQYF.

This chain joins TRBV5-4 and TRBJ1-4; tentative D call: TRBD1 (5 bases). The V end was cut by 2 bases, the J end by 8 bases, with 16 bases between. This CDR3 has 15 residues. Germline lookup yields CDR1 SGHNT and CDR2 YYREEE (reference sequence). CDR3 nucleotides: TGTGCCAGCAGCTTACCCGGGACTTTAGAGGAAAAACTGTTTTTT. Encoded protein: CASSLPGTLEEKLFF. Filled out from reference TRBV5-4 and TRBJ1-4, the complete variable domain reads ETGVTQSPTHLIKTRGQQVTLRCSSQSGHNTVSWYQQALGQGPQFIFQYYREEENGRGNFPPRFSGLQFPNYSSELNVNALELDDSALYLCASSLPGTLEEKLFFGSGTQLSVL.

The chain joins TRBV5-6 to TRBJ1-1; TRBD1 is a possible D gene (5 bases). The V gene's germline CDR1 is SGHDT and CDR2 YYEEEE. This CDR3 contains 13 residues. V was clipped by 1 base and J by 7 bases, with 11 bases between them. CDR3 loop: CASSLFGGNEAFF. The DNA for the CDR3 is TGTGCCAGCAGCTTGTTCGGGGGGAATGAAGCTTTCTTT. Complete variable domain (other parts from reference TRBV5-6 and TRBJ1-1): DAGVTQSPTHLIKTRGQQVTLRCSPKSGHDTVSWYQQALGQGPQFIFQYYEEEERQRGNFPDRFSGHQFPNYSSELNVNALLLGDSALYLCASSLFGGNEAFFGQGTRLTVV.

The sample holds one count of this clone. The chain is built from TRBV5-4 and TRBJ2-1; 14 bases map to TRBD2. The CDR3 consists of 15 residues. Germline values: CDR1 SGHNT, CDR2 YYREEE (reference sequence). J lost 15 bases, V lost 4 bases, and 12 bases had no gene match. The CDR3 sequence is CASSRGLAGELPPFF. The CDR3 DNA is TGTGCCAGCAGCCGGGGACTAGCGGGAGAATTGCCTCCGTTCTTC.

V gene TRBV7-9 combines with J gene TRBJ2-1; TRBD1 is a possible D gene (6 bases). V lost 0 bases and J lost 6, with 9 bases in between. The CDR3 is 14 amino acids. CDR1 is SEHNR, CDR2 FQNEAQ, per germline (reference sequence). CDR3 nucleotide sequence: TGTGCCAGCAGCTTAGCGGGGGCCCGCAATGAGCAGTTCTTC. Its protein is CASSLAGARNEQFF.

The chain has TRBV6-5 and TRBJ1-2; a possible D gene is TRBD1 (6 bases). Per germline, CDR1 MNHEY and CDR2 SVGAGI. V was trimmed by 5 bases and J by 8 bases, leaving 15 bases between them. The CDR3 runs to 13 residues. The CDR3 loop reads CASSTQGIDGYTF. The CDR3 nucleotides are TGTGCCAGCAGTACCCAGGGGATAGACGGCTACACCTTC.

This sequence joins TRBV5-6 and TRBJ2-1, with D unresolved. Germline assignment: CDR1 SGHDT and CDR2 YYEEEE. Trimming stripped 2 bases from V and 4 bases from J, with 7 bases between. The CDR3 totals 13 residues. The DNA for the CDR3 is TGTGCCAGCAGCTTTCTGGCATACAATGAGCAGTTCTTC. Encoded protein: CASSFLAYNEQFF.

The genes are TRBV4-1 and TRBJ2-7; TRBD1 matches at 10 bases. The CDR3 length is 14 residues. Looked up from germline, CDR1 is MGHRA and CDR2 is YSYEKL. With 4 bases clipped from V and 7 bases from J, the junction kept 7 bases outside the gene matches. The CDR3 loop is CASSPGQGVGEQYF. DNA of the CDR3: TGCGCCAGCAGCCCCGGACAGGGGGTAGGGGAGCAGTACTTC.

The V call is TRBV5-1, the J call TRBJ2-5; 10 bases agree with TRBD2. Trimming removed 3 bases from V and 2 bases from J; junction bases left unmatched: 7. The germline gives CDR1 SGHRS, CDR2 YFSETQ. There are 16 residues in the CDR3. The DNA of the CDR3 is TGCGCCAGCAGCTACAACCAGCGGGGGGGGCAAGAGACCCAGTACTTC. Encoded protein: CASSYNQRGGQETQYF. The variable domain in full, with the rest retrieved from reference TRBV5-1 and TRBJ2-5, is KAGVTQTPRYLIKTRGQQVTLSCSPISGHRSVSWYQQTPGQGLQFLFEYFSETQRNKGNFPGRFSGRQFSNSRSEMNVSTLELGDSALYLCASSYNQRGGQETQYFGPGTRLLVL.

The table lists this clone with a few counts. The rearrangement joins TRBV27 to TRBJ1-2; D is ambiguous. Trimming took off 3 bases at V and 3 bases at J, with 11 bases between the two ends. CDR3 size: 14 residues. CDR1 is MNHEY and CDR2 is SMNVEV in the germline V gene (reference sequence). CDR3 loop: CASSFSRPHYGYTF. The CDR3 DNA is TGTGCCAGCAGTTTCAGCAGGCCACACTATGGCTACACCTTC.

The rearrangement uses TRBV2 and TRBJ2-3, with 8 bases matching TRBD1. Germline assignment: CDR1 SNHLY and CDR2 FYNNEI. V was pared by 6 bases and J by 5 bases, with 4 bases of the junction left unmatched. CDR3 length: 13 amino acids. The CDR3 sequence: CASRRQGLDTQYF. In DNA form, the CDR3 reads TGTGCCAGCAGACGACAGGGGTTAGATACGCAGTATTTT.

The chain couples TRBV9 to TRBJ1-2; D call uncertain. Trimming took 0 bases from V and 8 from J, leaving 11 bases between them. This CDR3 contains 13 residues. Germline values: CDR1 SGDLS, CDR2 YYNGEE. CDR3 nucleotide sequence: TGTGCCAGCAGCGTAGACCCAGTGAGGGGCTACACCTTC. Translating it yields CASSVDPVRGYTF.

The V and J genes are TRBV6-5 and TRBJ1-6; 7 nucleotides line up with TRBD1. The CDR3 consists of 16 residues. Germline V CDR1 and CDR2: MNHEY, SVGAGI. V was clipped by 2 bases and J by 1 base; unmatched bases: 2. The CDR3 is CASSYDRESYNSPLHF. CDR3 DNA: TGTGCCAGCAGTTACGACAGGGAATCCTATAATTCACCCCTCCACTTT.

The chain joins TRBV28 to TRBJ2-5; D gene unclear. With 3 bases removed from V and 1 base from J, the gap between germline ends came to 9 bases. The CDR3 consists of 14 residues. Germline CDR1 and CDR2: MDHEN and SYDVKM. The CDR3 DNA reads as TGTGCCAGCAGTTTCGAGACTTTCCAAGAGACCCAGTACTTC. It is translated as CASSFETFQETQYF.

This clone was detected only once. The conserved phenylalanine or tryptophan normally closing the CDR3 is absent here, so this likely arose from a read error. Because the CDR3's place on the DNA is in doubt, the DNA is left out and the CDR3 is given as listed by TCRdb. The rearrangement uses TRBV11-2 and TRBJ2-7; TRBD1 is the table's D call and was not checked against the DNA. The CDR3 totals 12 residues, both ends included. CDR1 and CDR2 (germline): SGHAT, FQNNGV. CDR3 loop: CASSQWTGGEIL.

The V call is TRBV18, the J call TRBJ2-5; the match to TRBD2 covers 10 bases. Trimming removed 5 bases from V and 4 bases from J; junction bases left unmatched: 7. The CDR3 is 15 residues long. Germline V gene lookup returns CDR1 KGHSH and CDR2 LQKENI. The CDR3 sequence is CASSSLAGEVETQYF. In nucleotides, the CDR3 is TGTGCCAGCTCATCGCTAGCGGGAGAGGTAGAGACCCAGTACTTC.

The chain employs TRBV5-1 and TRBJ2-7, with 11 nucleotides matching TRBD1. The CDR3 runs to 15 residues. V lost 2 bases to trimming and J lost 5 bases; unmatched junction nucleotides: 6. CDR1 and CDR2 from the germline V gene are SGHRS and YFSETQ. The CDR3 bases are TGCGCCAGCAGCTTACCTGGGACAGGGGGAAACGAGCAGTACTTC. It is translated as CASSLPGTGGNEQYF.

This clone has a handful of counts. The genes are TRBV30 and TRBJ1-1; 7 bases line up with TRBD1. Germline V lookup: CDR1 GTSNPN, CDR2 SVGIG (reference sequence). Trimming removed 4 bases from V and 3 bases from J; junction bases left unmatched: 5. The length of the CDR3 is 13 residues. As DNA, the CDR3 is TGTGCCTGGACCGTCGACAGGGACACTGAAGCTTTCTTT. It encodes CAWTVDRDTEAFF.

This sequence joins TRBV6-1 and TRBJ2-5, with 8 bases matching TRBD1. The CDR3 is made up of 15 amino acids. The trim removed 2 bases at V and 4 bases at J, leaving 6 bases unmatched. Germline CDR1 is MNHNS and CDR2 is SASEGT. Written as DNA, the CDR3 is TGTGCCAGCAGTGAATTTTTGACAGGGGCAGAGACCCAGTACTTC. It yields the protein CASSEFLTGAETQYF.

The chain recombines TRBV5-1 with TRBJ1-4, with 7 bases matching TRBD1. V shed 4 bases, J shed 6 bases, and the junction held 6 bases outside the gene matches. Germline-derived CDR1 and CDR2 are SGHRS and YFSETQ. The CDR3 has 14 amino acids. The CDR3 DNA sequence: TGCGCCAGCAGCCTTGACAGGGTGGATGAAAAACTGTTTTTT. Amino acids: CASSLDRVDEKLFF. Variable domain in full (rest from reference TRBV5-1 and TRBJ1-4): KAGVTQTPRYLIKTRGQQVTLSCSPISGHRSVSWYQQTPGQGLQFLFEYFSETQRNKGNFPGRFSGRQFSNSRSEMNVSTLELGDSALYLCASSLDRVDEKLFFGSGTQLSVL.

V gene TRBV5-1 combines with J gene TRBJ2-2; possibly TRBD2 for D (6 bases). The CDR3 runs to 17 residues. The V and J ends lost 1 base and 3 bases respectively, with 16 bases between them. The germline V gene has CDR1 SGHRS and CDR2 YFSETQ. This CDR3 reads CASSLSPEGLYTGELFF. In nucleotides, the CDR3 is TGCGCCAGCAGCTTGTCCCCGGAGGGCCTGTACACCGGGGAGCTGTTTTTT.

J is TRBJ2-1 and V is TRBV19; a possible D gene is TRBD1 (5 bases). The CDR3 has 14 amino acids. Trimming left V 5 bases short and J 8 bases short, with 16 bases between. Per the germline V gene, CDR1 is LNHDA and CDR2 is SQIVND (reference sequence). CDR3 bases: TGTGCCAGTAGTGTGGCAGGGAAAGGGGATGAGCAGTTCTTC. Translation: CASSVAGKGDEQFF.

V usage is TRBV5-1 and J usage is TRBJ1-2; no firm D call. Germline V gene sequence: CDR1 SGHRS, CDR2 YFSETQ. The CDR3 totals 13 residues. V lost 4 bases and J 3 bases, leaving 10 bases between the germline ends. In DNA form, the CDR3 reads TGCGCCAGCAGCGACAATTCTTACTATGGCTACACCTTC. This gives the protein CASSDNSYYGYTF.

The rearrangement uses TRBV5-1 and TRBJ2-1, with D tentatively TRBD1 (6 bases). V dropped 4 bases and J dropped 9 bases, with 11 bases sitting between them. In germline, CDR1 is SGHRS, CDR2 YFSETQ. The CDR3 runs to 12 residues. CDR3 region: CASSQRGSEQFF. CDR3 DNA: TGCGCCAGCAGCCAAAGGGGGAGTGAGCAGTTCTTC.